The sequence of this T cell receptor (beta chain) was determined in a study of T cell responses to AZD1222 COVID-19 vaccine. Clones were sequenced by immunoSEQ multiplex PCR, and TCRdb holds only the in-frame ones, with some missing. In the table there are around 99,000 clones, about nine tenths of which are singletons. Germline assignment: CDR1 SGDLS and CDR2 YYNGEE. V gave up 0 bases and J gave up 5 bases, with 18 bases separating them. The CDR3 is 16 amino acids. This specimen was peripheral blood, taken on day 0 of AZD1222 vaccination. The TCR was taken from an adult in good health. This sequence joins TRBV9 and TRBJ2-7, with a weak D call TRBD2 (5 bases). CDR3 amino acids: CASSVDPSPGRDEQYF. As DNA, the CDR3 is TGTGCCAGCAGCGTAGATCCTAGCCCCGGGCGCGACGAGCAGTACTTC.